This T cell receptor (beta chain) derives from a study of blood T cell repertoires in COVID-19. Method: immunoSEQ multiplex PCR; TCRdb's copy keeps in-frame clones and lacks some. The data hold about 270,000 clones, with 88% observed a single time. The germline gives CDR1 LNHDA, CDR2 SQIVND (reference sequence). The CDR3 totals 15 residues. Trimming removed 3 bases from V and 1 base from J, with 12 bases in between. V gene TRBV19 combines with J gene TRBJ1-1; maybe TRBD1 (6 bases). What was sequenced was peripheral blood. This TCR came from a man in his sixties who had recovered from COVID-19. CDR3 loop: CASSIVPGANTEAFF. Written as DNA, the CDR3 is TGTGCCAGTAGTATTGTGCCAGGGGCGAACACTGAAGCTTTCTTT.